The text below deals with one T cell receptor beta chain. V lost 5 bases and J lost 3; bases outside the gene matches: 3. This CDR3 spans 16 amino acids. Germline CDR1 is SGDLS and CDR2 is YYNGEE. These data belong to a study of blood T cell repertoires in COVID-19. Across the whole study: T cells, B-cell-depleted T cells, or PBMCs provided the cDNA or gDNA that served as material.

Methods used by the authors: Cell counts per sample came from amplifying reference gene primers. The table came from immunoSEQ multiplex PCR; TCRdb's copy has only in-frame clones and leaves some out. That table is the source of V, J and clone size, and D and trimming were worked out from the DNA. The sample has around 160,000 clones, about 89% seen once; the top ten hold approximately 3%. Specimen: peripheral blood. This chain joins TRBV9 and TRBJ2-2; 14 nucleotides align to TRBD2. The clonotype comes from a man aged 60 to 75 with acute or convalescent COVID-19. The CDR3 is CASSWGLAGDTGELFF. The CDR3 nucleotides are TGTGCCAGCAGTTGGGGACTAGCGGGGGACACCGGGGAGCTGTTTTTT.